This is a list of T cell receptor beta chains from one sample in a study of cytomegalovirus exposure and HLA in healthy donors. Here immunoSEQ multiplex PCR was the method, and the copy in TCRdb shows in-frame clones only, minus some. This repertoire shows fewer than 150,000 clones, 65% to 80% found once; its top ten account for approximately 28%. The sample consisted of PBMCs. These receptors were collected from a man aged 55 to 70 in good health and CMV-seropositive. CDR3s include the opening cysteine and the closing phenylalanine or tryptophan. The D gene is left open where the match is weak. Clone sizes are given selectively: once, few, many, or a class where the clone is expanded.

abundance: -; j_gene: TRBJ1-4; v_gene: TRBV5-1; d_gene: TRBD1; CDR3nt: TGCGCCAGCAGCTTGGGTGTGCAGGGGGCGGTTGAAAAACTGTTTTTT; CDR3aa: CASSLGVQGAVEKLFF
abundance: -; j_gene: TRBJ2-1; v_gene: TRBV19; d_gene: TRBD2; CDR3nt: TGTGCCAGTAGAGGACTAGTCACAAATGAGCAGTTCTTC; CDR3aa: CASRGLVTNEQFF
abundance: few; j_gene: TRBJ2-2; v_gene: TRBV5-4; d_gene: -; CDR3nt: TGTGCCAGCAGCCCAGGGCAGGGCCTCCGGACCGGGGAGCTGTTTTTT; CDR3aa: CASSPGQGLRTGELFF
abundance: -; j_gene: TRBJ1-3; v_gene: TRBV28; d_gene: -; CDR3nt: TGTGCCAGCAGTTTACAAGGGGCTGAAAACACCATATATTTT; CDR3aa: CASSLQGAENTIYF
abundance: -; j_gene: TRBJ2-2; v_gene: TRBV10-3; d_gene: TRBD2; CDR3nt: TGTGCCATCGAGCCGAGGGAGGGTAGCGGGGGTACCGGGGAGCTGTTTTTT; CDR3aa: CAIEPREGSGGTGELFF
abundance: -; j_gene: TRBJ1-6; v_gene: TRBV27; d_gene: -; CDR3nt: TGTGCCAGCATGCGTCGTAATTCACCCCTCCACTTT; CDR3aa: CASMRRNSPLHF
abundance: -; j_gene: TRBJ2-2; v_gene: TRBV4-1; d_gene: TRBD2; CDR3nt: TGCGCCAGCAGCCAAGACCGCCGGGGGGGCTACACCGGGGAGCTGTTTTTT; CDR3aa: CASSQDRRGGYTGELFF
abundance: -; j_gene: TRBJ1-1; v_gene: TRBV9; d_gene: -; CDR3nt: TGTGCCAGCAGCGTAGCTAACAGGAACACTGAAGCTTTCTTT; CDR3aa: CASSVANRNTEAFF
abundance: -; j_gene: TRBJ2-5; v_gene: TRBV7-9; d_gene: TRBD1; CDR3nt: TGTGCCAGCAGCTTGGGGACAGTCCTCCGGGAGACCCAGTACTTC; CDR3aa: CASSLGTVLRETQYF
abundance: -; j_gene: TRBJ2-5; v_gene: TRBV7-9; d_gene: TRBD2; CDR3nt: TGTGCCAGCAGCTTAACTAGCGGGCCCCAAGAGACCCAGTACTTC; CDR3aa: CASSLTSGPQETQYF
abundance: few; j_gene: TRBJ2-7; v_gene: TRBV2; d_gene: TRBD2; CDR3nt: TGTGCCAGCACCTTTAGCGGGAGCTCCTACGAGCAGTACTTC; CDR3aa: CASTFSGSSYEQYF
abundance: -; j_gene: TRBJ1-4; v_gene: TRBV18; d_gene: TRBD1; CDR3nt: TGTGCCAGCTCACACGGACAGGGGGCATACGAAAAACTGTTTTTT; CDR3aa: CASSHGQGAYEKLFF
abundance: -; j_gene: TRBJ2-5; v_gene: TRBV5-6; d_gene: TRBD1; CDR3nt: TGTGCCAGCAGCTGGAAGGGGACCGGGACAGGGGGACCGGAGACCCAGTACTTC; CDR3aa: CASSWKGTGTGGPETQYF
abundance: few; j_gene: TRBJ2-1; v_gene: TRBV7-8; d_gene: TRBD2; CDR3nt: TGTGCCAGCAGCCTCCGAACTAGCGGGGAAAGCTCCTACAATGAGCAGTTCTTC; CDR3aa: CASSLRTSGESSYNEQFF
abundance: -; j_gene: TRBJ1-4; v_gene: TRBV7-9; d_gene: -; CDR3nt: TGTGCCAGCAGCTCCACGGACCAGGGAGAAAAACTGTTTTTT; CDR3aa: CASSSTDQGEKLFF
abundance: -; j_gene: TRBJ2-6; v_gene: TRBV18; d_gene: -; CDR3nt: TGTGCCAGCTCACCAGGGCAGTATGGGGCCAACGTCCTGACTTTC; CDR3aa: CASSPGQYGANVLTF
abundance: -; j_gene: TRBJ2-7; v_gene: TRBV7-9; d_gene: -; CDR3nt: TGTGCCAGCAGCTTATCGTCGGGTACCCTATACGAGCAGTACTTC; CDR3aa: CASSLSSGTLYEQYF
abundance: -; j_gene: TRBJ1-1; v_gene: TRBV13; d_gene: -; CDR3nt: TGTGCCAGCAGCTCCGGGAGGACTGAAGCTTTCTTT; CDR3aa: CASSSGRTEAFF
abundance: -; j_gene: TRBJ1-5; v_gene: TRBV5-6; d_gene: -; CDR3nt: TGTGCCAGCAGCCCCGGACAGACCCATCAGCCCCAGCATTTT; CDR3aa: CASSPGQTHQPQHF
abundance: -; j_gene: TRBJ2-7; v_gene: TRBV5-1; d_gene: TRBD1; CDR3nt: TGCGCCAGCAGCGAGACAGGGGGCGCGGTCGAGCAGTACTTC; CDR3aa: CASSETGGAVEQYF
abundance: few; j_gene: TRBJ2-7; v_gene: TRBV19; d_gene: TRBD2; CDR3nt: TGTGCCAGTAGTTGGGCTAGCGGGAGCCAATCCCCCTACGAGCAGTACTTC; CDR3aa: CASSWASGSQSPYEQYF
abundance: -; j_gene: TRBJ2-7; v_gene: TRBV5-5; d_gene: -; CDR3nt: TGTGCCAGCAGCTTGGGAGGTTCCGACGAGCAGTACTTC; CDR3aa: CASSLGGSDEQYF
abundance: -; j_gene: TRBJ2-1; v_gene: TRBV6-1; d_gene: TRBD2; CDR3nt: TGTGCCAGCAGTCGGACTAGCGGGGGCCTGAAGTTCTTC; CDR3aa: CASSRTSGGLKFF
abundance: once; j_gene: TRBJ2-7; v_gene: TRBV11-2; d_gene: -; CDR3nt: TGTGCCAGCAGCTTCGGAGACGACTACGAGCAGTACTTC; CDR3aa: CASSFGDDYEQYF
abundance: once; j_gene: TRBJ2-7; v_gene: TRBV6-1; d_gene: -; CDR3nt: TGTGCCAGCAGTGAGCGCTACAGGATTTTCGACTTC; CDR3aa: CASSERYRIFDF